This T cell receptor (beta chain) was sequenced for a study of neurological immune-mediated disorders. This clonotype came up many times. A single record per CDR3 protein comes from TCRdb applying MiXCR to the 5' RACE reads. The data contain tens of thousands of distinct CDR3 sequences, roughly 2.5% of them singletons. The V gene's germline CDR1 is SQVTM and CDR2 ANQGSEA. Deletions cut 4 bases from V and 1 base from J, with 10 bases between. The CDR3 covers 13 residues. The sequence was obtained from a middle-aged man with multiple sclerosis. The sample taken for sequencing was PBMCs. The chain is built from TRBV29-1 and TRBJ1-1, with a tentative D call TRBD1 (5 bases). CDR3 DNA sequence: TGCAGCGTTGTCAGGGTATCGAACACTGAAGCTTTCTTT. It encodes CSVVRVSNTEAFF.